This T cell receptor (beta chain) was sequenced for a study of identical twins. Overall study results and limits: Whereas memory repertoires showed no such difference, abundant cord blood beta clonotypes carried fewer insertions. Out-of-frame sharing of TCR alpha in monozygotic twins was underestimated by models.

Germline V CDR1 and CDR2: SEHNR, FQNEAQ (reference sequence). The CDR3 runs 16 residues. Trimming removed 3 bases at V and 0 bases at J, with 15 bases between. Everyone who donated was a healthy Caucasian. A word on this clonotype: The target antigen is unknown.

The cDNA had a unique molecular identifier and a template-switch universal primer site. TCRdb re-derived calls from the 5' RACE reads in MiXCR, one entry per CDR3 protein. In the table there are around 500,000 distinct CDR3 sequences, 14% of which are singletons. These same records also appear under a second study, on yellow fever vaccine responses in identical twins.

This sequence joins TRBV7-9 and TRBJ2-7, with D possibly called TRBD1 or TRBD2 (5 bases each). The source is a woman aged 18-29 years in good health. Sequenced input: CD4+ T cells sorted from blood. In DNA, the CDR3 is TGTGCCAGCAGCTTCGCTACGGGACGCCGCTCCTACGAGCAGTACTTC. As protein: CASSFATGRRSYEQYF.